This entry lists 10 T cell receptor beta chains sequenced from one sample in a study of blood T cell repertoires in COVID-19. This table comes from immunoSEQ multiplex PCR, and its TCRdb copy is limited to in-frame clones, with some not included. The sample carries more than 95,000 clones, around four fifths recorded once. Sequencing input: peripheral blood. These receptors originate from a man aged 55 to 69 with acute or convalescent COVID-19.

This clone was seen only once. The chain recombines TRBV28 with TRBJ2-7; 11 bases agree with TRBD2. CDR1 and CDR2 (germline): MDHEN, SYDVKM. V shed 7 bases, J shed 4 bases, and the junction held 15 bases outside the gene matches. This CDR3 is 17 amino acids long. The DNA for the CDR3 is TGTGCCAGCACCCAACCTCTAGCGGGAGGTAGGAGGTACGAGCAGTACTTC. Amino acid sequence: CASTQPLAGGRRYEQYF.

About this clone itself: Different DNA sequences within this sample yield the same CDR3. The gene calls are TRBV28 and TRBJ2-2, with D hard to call. Germline loops: CDR1 MDHEN, CDR2 SYDVKM. The V end was cut by 6 bases, the J end by 4 bases, with 6 bases between. This CDR3 region has 12 residues. Here the CDR3 DNA reads TGTGCCAGCAGCTTCCTCACCGGGGAGCTGTTTTTT. It specifies CASSFLTGELFF.

This CDR3 reads CATYSQGRTDTQYF. CDR3 sequence (DNA): TGTGCCACCTACAGTCAGGGCCGTACAGATACGCAGTATTTT. This chain uses TRBV15 with TRBJ2-3; D is possibly TRBD1 (5 bases). CDR3 length equals 14 residues. The germline V gene encodes CDR1 LNHNV and CDR2 YYDKDF (reference sequence). V gave up 8 bases and J gave up 3 bases, with 15 bases separating them.

The chain couples TRBV5-1 to TRBJ1-2; 9 nucleotides line up with TRBD1. Germline CDR1 SGHRS, CDR2 YFSETQ. Trimming cost V 2 bases and J 4 bases; bases outside gene matches: 6. The CDR3 runs 15 residues. The CDR3 nucleotides read TGCGCCAGCAGCTTAGGGACAGGGATTGGCTATGGCTACACCTTC. Its protein product is CASSLGTGIGYGYTF. The full variable domain, its missing parts supplied by reference TRBV5-1 and TRBJ1-2, is KAGVTQTPRYLIKTRGQQVTLSCSPISGHRSVSWYQQTPGQGLQFLFEYFSETQRNKGNFPGRFSGRQFSNSRSEMNVSTLELGDSALYLCASSLGTGIGYGYTFGSGTRLTVV.

This chain joins TRBV10-3 and TRBJ2-5, with D tentatively TRBD2 (6 bases). V was shortened by 0 bases and J by 5 bases, with 10 bases between the two germline ends. Germline assignment: CDR1 ENHRY and CDR2 SYGVKD. CDR3 length: 14 residues. CDR3 sequence: CAISESGGSETQYF. The CDR3 nucleotides are TGTGCCATCAGTGAGTCCGGGGGATCGGAGACCCAGTACTTC.

This clone has just a few counts. V gene TRBV19 combines with J gene TRBJ1-2; a possible D gene is TRBD1 (6 bases). The V end was cut by 4 bases, the J end by 3 bases, with 18 bases between. CDR1 and CDR2 (germline): LNHDA, SQIVND (reference sequence). The CDR3 sequence is 16 residues long. The chain's CDR3 is CASSTPGTPQDYGYTF. The CDR3 DNA follows: TGTGCCAGTAGTACACCTGGGACACCTCAGGACTATGGCTACACCTTC.

V and J are TRBV4-2 and TRBJ2-7; tentative D call: TRBD1 (6 bases). Trimming cost V 3 bases and J 2 bases, with 14 bases left between them. Germline V lookup: CDR1 LGHNA, CDR2 YNFKEQ. The CDR3 is 15 residues long. CDR3 amino acids: CASSQRGQSTYEQYF. The CDR3 DNA sequence: TGTGCCAGCAGCCAGCGCGGACAGTCAACCTACGAGCAGTACTTC.

The V gene is TRBV20-1, the J gene TRBJ2-3, with unresolved D. V was shortened by 7 bases and J by 1 base, with 3 bases between the two germline ends. Per germline, CDR1 DFQATT and CDR2 SNEGSKA (reference sequence). The CDR3 length is 10 residues. CDR3 coding DNA: TGCAGTGTCGGCACAGATACGCAGTATTTT. Amino acid sequence: CSVGTDTQYF.

The rearrangement uses TRBV18 and TRBJ1-3, with 10 bases that match TRBD1. V shed 2 bases, J shed 2 bases, and the junction held 3 bases outside the gene matches. This CDR3 region has 16 residues. Germline V gene lookup returns CDR1 KGHSH and CDR2 LQKENI. CDR3 DNA sequence: TGTGCCAGCTCACCAGGAGGACAGGGGGCTGGAAACACCATATATTTT. Its protein is CASSPGGQGAGNTIYF.

This chain uses TRBV19 with TRBJ2-2, with no clear D. The CDR3 extends over 13 amino acids. The ends were cut back, 5 bases at V and 6 bases at J, with 10 bases in the middle. In germline, CDR1 is LNHDA, CDR2 SQIVND (reference sequence). CDR3 sequence reads: CASSFISAGELFF. The CDR3 region has the DNA TGTGCCAGTAGTTTTATTTCCGCCGGGGAGCTGTTTTTT.